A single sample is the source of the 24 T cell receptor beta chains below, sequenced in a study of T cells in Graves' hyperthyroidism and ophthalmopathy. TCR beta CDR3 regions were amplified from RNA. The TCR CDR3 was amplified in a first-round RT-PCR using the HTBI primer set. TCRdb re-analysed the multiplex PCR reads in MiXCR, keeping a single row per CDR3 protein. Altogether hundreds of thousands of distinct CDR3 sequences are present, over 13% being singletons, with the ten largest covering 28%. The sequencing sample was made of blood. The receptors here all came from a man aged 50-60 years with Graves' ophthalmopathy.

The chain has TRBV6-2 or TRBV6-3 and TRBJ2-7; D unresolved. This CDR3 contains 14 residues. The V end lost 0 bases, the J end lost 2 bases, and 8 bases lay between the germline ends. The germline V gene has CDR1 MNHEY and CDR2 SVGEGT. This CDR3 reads CASSYSRPAYEQYF. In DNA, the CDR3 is TGTGCCAGCAGTTACTCGAGGCCCGCCTACGAGCAGTACTTC.

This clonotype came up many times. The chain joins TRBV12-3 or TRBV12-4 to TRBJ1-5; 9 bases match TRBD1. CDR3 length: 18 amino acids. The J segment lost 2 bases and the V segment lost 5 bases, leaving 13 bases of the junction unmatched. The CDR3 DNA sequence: TGTGCCAGCAGTACCGGGACAGGGATTGGGAATGGCAATCAGCCCCAGCATTTT. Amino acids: CASSTGTGIGNGNQPQHF.

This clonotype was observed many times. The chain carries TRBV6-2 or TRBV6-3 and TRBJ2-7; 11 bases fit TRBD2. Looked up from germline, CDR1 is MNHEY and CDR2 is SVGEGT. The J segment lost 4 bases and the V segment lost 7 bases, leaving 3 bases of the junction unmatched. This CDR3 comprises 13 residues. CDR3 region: CASILAGGYEQYF. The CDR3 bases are TGTGCCAGCATCCTAGCGGGAGGATACGAGCAGTACTTC.

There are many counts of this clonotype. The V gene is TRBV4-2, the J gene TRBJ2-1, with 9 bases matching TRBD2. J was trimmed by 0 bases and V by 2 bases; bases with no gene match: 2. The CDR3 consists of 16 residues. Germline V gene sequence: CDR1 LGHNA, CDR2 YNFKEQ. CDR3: CASSQTSGFSYNEQFF. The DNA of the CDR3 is TGTGCCAGCAGCCAAACTAGCGGGTTCTCCTACAATGAGCAGTTCTTC.

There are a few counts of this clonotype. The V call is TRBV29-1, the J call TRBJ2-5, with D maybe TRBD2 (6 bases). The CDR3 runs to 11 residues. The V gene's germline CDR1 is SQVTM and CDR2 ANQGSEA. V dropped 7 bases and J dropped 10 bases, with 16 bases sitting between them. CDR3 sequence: CSAEWRGGQYF. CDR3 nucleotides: TGCAGCGCGGAATGGCGGGGAGGCCAGTACTTC. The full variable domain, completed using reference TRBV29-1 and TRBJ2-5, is SAVISQKPSRDICQRGTSLTIQCQVDSQVTMMFWYRQQPGQSLTLIATANQGSEATYESGFVIDKFPISRPNLTFSTLTVSNMSPEDSSIYLCSAEWRGGQYFGPGTRLLVL.

DNA of the CDR3: TGTGCCAGCACCTTCCGATCTAGCGGATACAATGAGCAGTTCTTC. It codes for CASTFRSSGYNEQFF. The chain joins TRBV7-8 to TRBJ2-1; 7 bases line up with TRBD2. This CDR3 is built from 15 residues. Germline-derived CDR1 and CDR2 are SGHVS and FQNEAQ. V shed 7 bases, J shed 4 bases, and the junction held 10 bases outside the gene matches.

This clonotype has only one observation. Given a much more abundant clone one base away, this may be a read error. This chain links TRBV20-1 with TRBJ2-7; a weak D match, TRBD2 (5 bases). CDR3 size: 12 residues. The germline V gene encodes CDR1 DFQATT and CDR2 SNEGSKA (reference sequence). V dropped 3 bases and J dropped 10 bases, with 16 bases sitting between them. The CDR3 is CSASRARAEQYF. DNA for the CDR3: TGCAGTGCTAGCCGTGCTCGAGCGGAACAGTACTTC.

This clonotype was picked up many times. The CDR3 DNA reads TGTGCCAGCAGCTTAGTACAGGGAGATACGCAGTATTTT. This gives the protein CASSLVQGDTQYF. The V and J genes are TRBV11-2 and TRBJ2-3, with D maybe TRBD1 (6 bases). From germline, CDR1 is SGHAT and CDR2 FQNNGV. V was trimmed by 1 base and J by 5 bases, leaving 7 bases between them. The CDR3 sequence is 13 residues long.

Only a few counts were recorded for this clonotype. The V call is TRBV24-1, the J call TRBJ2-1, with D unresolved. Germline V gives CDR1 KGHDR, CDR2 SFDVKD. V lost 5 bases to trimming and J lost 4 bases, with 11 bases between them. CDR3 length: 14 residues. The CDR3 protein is CATSAQAAYNEQFF. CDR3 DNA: TGTGCCACCAGTGCTCAGGCAGCATACAATGAGCAGTTCTTC.

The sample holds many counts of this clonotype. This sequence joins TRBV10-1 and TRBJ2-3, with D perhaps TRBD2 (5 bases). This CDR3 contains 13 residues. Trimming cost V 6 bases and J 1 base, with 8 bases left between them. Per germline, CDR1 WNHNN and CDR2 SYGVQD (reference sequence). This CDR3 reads CASRGSGTDTQYF. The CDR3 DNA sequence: TGCGCCAGCAGGGGGAGCGGCACAGATACGCAGTATTTT.

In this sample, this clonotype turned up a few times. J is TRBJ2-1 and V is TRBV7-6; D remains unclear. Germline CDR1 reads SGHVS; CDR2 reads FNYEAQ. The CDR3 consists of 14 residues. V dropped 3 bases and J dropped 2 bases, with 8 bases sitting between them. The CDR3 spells CASSFDGPYNEQFF. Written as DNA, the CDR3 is TGTGCCAGCAGCTTCGACGGTCCCTACAATGAGCAGTTCTTC.

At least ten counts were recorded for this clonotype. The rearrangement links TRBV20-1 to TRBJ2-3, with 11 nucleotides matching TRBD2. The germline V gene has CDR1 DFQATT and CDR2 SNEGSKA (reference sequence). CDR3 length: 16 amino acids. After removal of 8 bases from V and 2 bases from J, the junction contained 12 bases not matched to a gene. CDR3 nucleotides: TGCAGTTATACTAAAGGACTAGCGGGCGTCACAGATACGCAGTATTTT. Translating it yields CSYTKGLAGVTDTQYF.

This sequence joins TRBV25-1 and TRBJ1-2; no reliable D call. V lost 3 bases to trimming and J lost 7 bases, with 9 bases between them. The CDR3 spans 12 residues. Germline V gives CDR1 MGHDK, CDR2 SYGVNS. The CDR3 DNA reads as TGTGCCAGCAGTGATTGGCAAGTTGGCTACACCTTC. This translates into CASSDWQVGYTF.

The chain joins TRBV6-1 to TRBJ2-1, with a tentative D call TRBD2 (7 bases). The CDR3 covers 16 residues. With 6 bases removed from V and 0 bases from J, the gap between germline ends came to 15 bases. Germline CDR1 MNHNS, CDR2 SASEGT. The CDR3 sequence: CASRSLADSSYNEQFF. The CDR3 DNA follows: TGTGCCAGCAGGTCGCTAGCGGACAGCTCCTACAATGAGCAGTTCTTC.

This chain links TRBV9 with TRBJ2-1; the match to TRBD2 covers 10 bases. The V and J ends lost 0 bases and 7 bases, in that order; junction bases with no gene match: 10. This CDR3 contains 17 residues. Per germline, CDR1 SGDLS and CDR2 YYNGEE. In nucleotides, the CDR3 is TGTGCCAGCAGCGTAGAGCTAGCGGGAGTTTCATGGAATGAGCAGTTCTTC. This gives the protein CASSVELAGVSWNEQFF.

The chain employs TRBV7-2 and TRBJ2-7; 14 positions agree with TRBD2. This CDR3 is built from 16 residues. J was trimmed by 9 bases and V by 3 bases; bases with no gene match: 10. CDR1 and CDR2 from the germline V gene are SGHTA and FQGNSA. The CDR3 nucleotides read TGTGCCAGCAGCTTGGCCCCGGGACTAGCGGGAGTGGGGCAGTACTTC. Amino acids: CASSLAPGLAGVGQYF.

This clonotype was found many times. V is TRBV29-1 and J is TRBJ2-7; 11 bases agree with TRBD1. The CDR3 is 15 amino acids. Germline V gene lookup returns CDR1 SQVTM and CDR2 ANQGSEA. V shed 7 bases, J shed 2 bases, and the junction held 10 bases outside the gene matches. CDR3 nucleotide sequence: TGCAGCGCCCGGGACAGGGGGTCCCAGACCTACGAGCAGTACTTC. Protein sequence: CSARDRGSQTYEQYF.

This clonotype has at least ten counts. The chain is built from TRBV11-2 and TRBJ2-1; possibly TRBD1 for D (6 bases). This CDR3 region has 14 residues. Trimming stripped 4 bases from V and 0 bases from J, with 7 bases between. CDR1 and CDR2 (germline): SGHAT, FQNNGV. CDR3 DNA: TGTGCCAGCAGCTGGGACATCTCCTACAATGAGCAGTTCTTC. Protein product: CASSWDISYNEQFF.

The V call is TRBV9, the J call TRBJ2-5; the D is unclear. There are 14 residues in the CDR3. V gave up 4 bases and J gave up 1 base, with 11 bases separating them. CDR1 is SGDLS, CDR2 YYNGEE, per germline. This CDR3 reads CASSPHWIQETQYF. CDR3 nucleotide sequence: TGTGCCAGCAGCCCCCATTGGATCCAAGAGACCCAGTACTTC.

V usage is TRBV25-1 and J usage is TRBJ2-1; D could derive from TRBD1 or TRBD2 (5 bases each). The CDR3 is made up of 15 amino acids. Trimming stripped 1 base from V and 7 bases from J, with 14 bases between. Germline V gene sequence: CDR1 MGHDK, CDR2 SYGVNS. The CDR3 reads CASSESGGVRNEQFF. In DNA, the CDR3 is TGTGCCAGCAGTGAATCTGGGGGAGTGAGGAATGAGCAGTTCTTC.

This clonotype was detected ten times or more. CDR3 loop: CASSLARDSDTQYF. The CDR3 nucleotides are TGTGCCAGCAGCTTAGCACGGGACTCAGATACGCAGTATTTT. This chain joins TRBV7-9 and TRBJ2-3, with a weak D call TRBD2 (6 bases). The germline V gene has CDR1 SEHNR and CDR2 FQNEAQ (reference sequence). Trimming pared 0 bases from V and 4 bases from J, leaving 8 bases between. This CDR3 has 14 residues.

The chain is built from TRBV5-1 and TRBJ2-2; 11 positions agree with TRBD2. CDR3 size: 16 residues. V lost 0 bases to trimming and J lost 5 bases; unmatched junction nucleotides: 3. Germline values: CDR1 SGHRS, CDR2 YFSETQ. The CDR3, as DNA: TGCGCCAGCAGCTTGGTTCTAGCGGGAGGTACCGGGGAGCTGTTTTTT. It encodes CASSLVLAGGTGELFF.

The CDR3 coding sequence is TGTGCCAGCAGCCACCGAAGCGGGAGCGGGAGGAATGAGCAGTTCTTC. The encoded protein is CASSHRSGSGRNEQFF. The chain uses TRBV3-1 and TRBJ2-1, with TRBD2 identical over 9 bases. Germline V gene sequence: CDR1 LGHDT, CDR2 YNNKEL (reference sequence). Trimming removed 3 bases from V and 7 bases from J; junction bases left unmatched: 10. This CDR3 has 16 residues.

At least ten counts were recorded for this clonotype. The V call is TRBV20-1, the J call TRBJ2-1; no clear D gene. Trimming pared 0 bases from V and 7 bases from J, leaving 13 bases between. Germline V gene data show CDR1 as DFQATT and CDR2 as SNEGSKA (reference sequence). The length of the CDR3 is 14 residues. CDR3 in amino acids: CSARDAWWVNEQFF. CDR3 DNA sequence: TGCAGTGCTAGAGATGCTTGGTGGGTTAATGAGCAGTTCTTC.